These 23 T cell receptor beta chains were all obtained from the same sample, sequenced in a study of spatial heterogeneity in lung cancer. The time point was: blood at routine non-recurrence follow-up after resection. Sequencing covered unsorted whole RNA taken from tumor, nontumor lung or frozen PBMC. TCRdb ran MiXCR on the 5' RACE reads and lists one entry per CDR3 protein. The data contain roughly 26,000 distinct CDR3 sequences, about 5.6% of them singletons. Sequenced here: PBMCs, sampled at follow-up. Source of these receptors: a male donor with early-stage non-small cell lung cancer.

The rearrangement joins TRBV20-1 to TRBJ1-1; D not certain. V lost 6 bases and J lost 0, with 14 bases in between. Looked up from germline, CDR1 is DFQATT and CDR2 is SNEGSKA (reference sequence). The CDR3 extends over 14 amino acids. CDR3 sequence (DNA): TGCAGTGCCAGACGACCAGGCATGAACACTGAAGCTTTCTTT. This codes for CSARRPGMNTEAFF.

This clonotype turned up a few times. DNA for the CDR3: TGTGCCAGCAGCCCCGAACTTGCAACTAATGAAAAACTGTTTTTT. Protein: CASSPELATNEKLFF. J is TRBJ1-4 and V is TRBV3-1; D call uncertain. Germline values: CDR1 LGHDT, CDR2 YNNKEL (reference sequence). Trimming removed 4 bases at V and 0 bases at J, with 9 bases between. This CDR3 region has 15 residues.

This clonotype was seen ten or more times. The chain has TRBV5-4 and TRBJ2-3, with 9 bases fitting TRBD2. This CDR3 is 14 amino acids long. From germline, CDR1 is SGHNT and CDR2 YYREEE (reference sequence). The V segment lost 3 bases and the J segment 4 bases; nucleotides outside the gene matches: 3. This CDR3 reads CASSSTSGSDTQYF. CDR3 sequence (DNA): TGTGCCAGCAGCTCGACTAGCGGCTCAGATACGCAGTATTTT.

V gene TRBV20-1 combines with J gene TRBJ1-5; TRBD1 is a possible D gene (5 bases). Germline V gene lookup returns CDR1 DFQATT and CDR2 SNEGSKA (reference sequence). V was trimmed by 5 bases and J by 3 bases, leaving 11 bases between them. CDR3 length: 13 residues. This chain's CDR3 is CSALGDSNQPQHF. The CDR3 DNA reads as TGCAGTGCTCTGGGGGACTCCAATCAGCCCCAGCATTTT.

Ten or more counts support this clonotype. This chain links TRBV29-1 with TRBJ2-1; unclear D gene. Germline V gene lookup returns CDR1 SQVTM and CDR2 ANQGSEA. The CDR3 totals 16 residues. Trimming left V 3 bases short and J 4 bases short, with 19 bases between. In DNA form, the CDR3 reads TGCAGCGTTGATCGGTTGGGCAGAAGAACTTACAATGAGCAGTTCTTC. This gives the protein CSVDRLGRRTYNEQFF.

The gene calls are TRBV5-1 and TRBJ2-1; 7 bases are a match to TRBD1. The CDR3 totals 16 residues. Trimming removed 3 bases from V and 7 bases from J; junction bases left unmatched: 13. Germline V gene lookup returns CDR1 SGHRS and CDR2 YFSETQ. CDR3 loop: CASSSHGEGAKNEQFF. CDR3 coding DNA: TGCGCCAGCAGCTCCCATGGAGAGGGGGCCAAGAATGAGCAGTTCTTC.

This clonotype was counted between two and nine times. V gene TRBV3-1 combines with J gene TRBJ2-6; a weak D match, TRBD2 (6 bases). Germline V gene data show CDR1 as LGHDT and CDR2 as YNNKEL (reference sequence). Trimming pared 1 base from V and 2 bases from J, leaving 12 bases between. The CDR3 is 17 amino acids. CDR3 coding DNA: TGTGCCAGCAGCCAAGTTTGGGGGGTGGCTGGGGCCAACGTCCTGACTTTC. This translates into CASSQVWGVAGANVLTF.

This clonotype showed up many times. The genes are TRBV20-1 and TRBJ2-1, with D unresolved. The CDR3 has 14 residues. V lost 6 bases and J 4 bases, leaving 16 bases between the germline ends. The germline V gene encodes CDR1 DFQATT and CDR2 SNEGSKA (reference sequence). Here the CDR3 reads CSATPDPSYNEQFF. DNA for the CDR3: TGCAGTGCGACACCGGACCCCAGTTACAATGAGCAGTTCTTC.

This clonotype was observed at least ten times. The chain links TRBV2 to TRBJ2-5; 12 bases are shared with TRBD2. The CDR3 covers 15 residues. J lost 1 base, V lost 7 bases, and 4 bases had no gene match. Germline V gene lookup returns CDR1 SNHLY and CDR2 FYNNEI. CDR3 sequence: CASTLAGGLQETQYF. For the CDR3, the DNA is TGTGCCAGCACACTAGCGGGGGGACTCCAAGAGACCCAGTACTTC.

This clonotype was detected ten times or more. The gene calls are TRBV4-1 and TRBJ1-1; TRBD1 agrees at 7 bases. CDR1 is MGHRA and CDR2 is YSYEKL in the germline V gene. The length of the CDR3 is 16 residues. V was clipped by 1 base and J by 3 bases; unmatched bases: 8. The CDR3: CASSQGETGLYTEAFF. For the CDR3, the DNA is TGCGCCAGCAGCCAAGGTGAGACAGGGTTGTACACTGAAGCTTTCTTT.

In its sample, this clonotype was seen a few times. The V call is TRBV24-1, the J call TRBJ2-3, with D perhaps being TRBD1 or TRBD2 (5 bases each). CDR1 KGHDR and CDR2 SFDVKD come from the germline V gene. There are 13 residues in the CDR3. V was cut by 4 bases and J by 8 bases, with 12 bases left in between. CDR3 sequence reads: CATSDGAAGTQYF. The CDR3 nucleotides are TGTGCCACCAGTGACGGGGCCGCAGGTACGCAGTATTTT.

This clonotype was seen only a few times. The rearrangement uses TRBV2 and TRBJ1-5; the D is unclear. CDR3 length equals 14 residues. Trimming removed 3 bases from V and 1 base from J, with 7 bases in between. From germline, CDR1 is SNHLY and CDR2 FYNNEI. The CDR3 DNA sequence: TGTGCCAGCAGTGATCGGAGCAGCAATCAGCCCCAGCATTTT. Encoded protein: CASSDRSSNQPQHF.

This clonotype has a handful of counts. The gene calls are TRBV25-1 and TRBJ2-7, with a possible D match to TRBD1 (6 bases). The germline CDR1 and CDR2 sequences are MGHDK and SYGVNS. The CDR3 is made up of 15 amino acids. The V and J ends lost 3 bases and 2 bases respectively, with 14 bases between them. The CDR3 is CASSDSGTLTYEQYF. DNA for the CDR3: TGTGCCAGCAGTGATTCGGGGACACTTACCTACGAGCAGTACTTC.

Ten or more counts support this clonotype. The chain combines TRBV6-2 or TRBV6-3 with TRBJ1-5, with a weak D call TRBD1 (5 bases). Germline lookup yields CDR1 MNHEY and CDR2 SVGEGT. CDR3 length: 13 residues. V was shortened by 0 bases and J by 7 bases, with 7 bases between the two germline ends. CDR3 amino acids: CASSYSGVQPQHF. The CDR3 nucleotides read TGTGCCAGCAGTTACTCAGGGGTCCAGCCCCAGCATTTT.

The chain employs TRBV6-2 or TRBV6-3 and TRBJ2-7; D may be TRBD1 (6 bases). This CDR3 contains 14 residues. Germline-derived CDR1 and CDR2 are MNHEY and SVGEGT. V was clipped by 7 bases and J by 2 bases, with 15 bases between them. The CDR3 protein is CASTRDTSTYEQYV. The CDR3 region has the DNA TGTGCCAGCACCCGGGACACCTCCACCTACGAGCAGTACGTC.

This clonotype appeared many times. The chain joins TRBV6-2 or TRBV6-3 to TRBJ2-1, with D possibly called TRBD1 or TRBD2 (5 bases each). Trimming cost V 7 bases and J 2 bases, with 18 bases left between them. CDR1 and CDR2 (germline): MNHEY, SVGEGT. The CDR3 is 16 amino acids. CDR3 coding DNA: TGTGCCAGCACCTTAAGTCCCGGGGCGCCCTACAATGAGCAGTTCTTC. This sequence encodes CASTLSPGAPYNEQFF.

This clonotype has at least ten counts. V usage is TRBV7-9 and J usage is TRBJ2-4; possibly TRBD1 or TRBD2 for D (5 bases each). This CDR3 comprises 15 residues. V shed 5 bases and J shed 0 bases, with 11 bases lying between them. Looked up from germline, CDR1 is SEHNR and CDR2 is FQNEAQ (reference sequence). Here the CDR3 reads CASSPTGTAKNIQYF. CDR3 DNA: TGTGCCAGCAGCCCGACCGGGACAGCCAAAAACATTCAGTACTTC.

Ten or more counts support this clonotype. This rearrangement joins TRBV20-1 to TRBJ2-7, with TRBD2 matching 15 bases. V shed 3 bases, J shed 7 bases, and the junction held 7 bases outside the gene matches. This CDR3 region has 15 residues. Germline assignment: CDR1 DFQATT and CDR2 SNEGSKA (reference sequence). DNA of the CDR3: TGCAGTGCTAGCTCTGGGACTAGCGGGGGGACGGAGCAGTACTTC. Translated: CSASSGTSGGTEQYF.

This clonotype was observed at least ten times. V and J are TRBV27 and TRBJ1-1; D might be TRBD1 (5 bases). The CDR3 is made up of 14 amino acids. Germline CDR1 MNHEY, CDR2 SMNVEV (reference sequence). Trimming stripped 5 bases from V and 12 bases from J, with 22 bases between. CDR3 sequence: CASSTRDVRQKTFF. CDR3 in DNA: TGTGCCAGCAGTACACGGGACGTACGCCAAAAAACTTTCTTT.

This clonotype was seen repeatedly, ten times or more. This chain uses TRBV4-3 with TRBJ1-4; TRBD1 aligns across 10 bases. V dropped 10 bases and J dropped 8; count of bases not matched to a gene: 7. The CDR3 loop spans 13 amino acids. Germline V lookup: CDR1 LGHNA, CDR2 YSLEER. The CDR3 region is CATSGTGAEKLFF. The CDR3 coding sequence is TGCGCCACATCCGGGACAGGGGCCGAAAAACTGTTTTTT.

This clonotype was detected a few times. V usage is TRBV29-1 and J usage is TRBJ1-1; a possible D gene is TRBD1 (6 bases). CDR3 length equals 13 residues. V shed 0 bases and J shed 4 bases, with 9 bases lying between them. The V gene's germline CDR1 is SQVTM and CDR2 ANQGSEA. This chain's CDR3 is CSVEEGAFTEAFF. CDR3 DNA: TGCAGCGTTGAAGAGGGGGCGTTCACTGAAGCTTTCTTT.

This clonotype was seen many times. The chain recombines TRBV7-9 with TRBJ2-3; 7 positions match TRBD2. Trimming took 1 base from V and 3 from J; bases not matched to a gene: 7. The CDR3 has 16 residues. CDR1 and CDR2 from the germline V gene are SEHNR and FQNEAQ (reference sequence). CDR3 sequence: CASSLGGAGETDTQYF. For the CDR3, the DNA is TGTGCCAGCAGCTTAGGAGGCGCGGGGGAGACAGATACGCAGTATTTT. Drawing the rest from reference TRBV7-9 and TRBJ2-3, the complete variable domain is DTGVSQNPRHKITKRGQNVTFRCDPISEHNRLYWYRQTLGQGPEFLTYFQNEAQLEKSRLLSDRFSAERPKGSFSTLEIQRTEQGDSAMYLCASSLGGAGETDTQYFGPGTRLTVL.

This rearrangement joins TRBV5-1 to TRBJ2-3; 8 bases agree with TRBD2. After removal of 3 bases from V and 2 bases from J, the junction contained 2 bases not matched to a gene. The V gene's germline CDR1 is SGHRS and CDR2 YFSETQ. This CDR3 contains 14 residues. CDR3: CASSYSGDTDTQYF. In DNA, the CDR3 is TGCGCCAGCAGCTATAGCGGGGACACAGATACGCAGTATTTT.